The 7 T cell receptor beta chains below come from one sample, sequenced in a study of blood T cell repertoires in COVID-19. Only in-frame clones appear in the TCRdb table, and some are missing; sequencing was by immunoSEQ multiplex PCR. The sample holds over 200,000 clones, roughly 84% seen once. The sample taken for sequencing was PBMCs or T cells enriched from blood (not recorded which). Source of these receptors: a woman aged 40 to 49 who had recovered from COVID-19.

The chain carries TRBV6-2 or TRBV6-3 and TRBJ2-1, with 12 bases identical to TRBD2. Germline lookup yields CDR1 MNHEY and CDR2 SVGEGT. This CDR3 is 16 amino acids long. The V and J ends lost 2 bases and 10 bases, in that order; junction bases with no gene match: 9. The CDR3 sequence: CASSYRLAGAPSEQFF. CDR3 DNA: TGTGCCAGCAGTTACAGACTAGCGGGAGCACCGAGCGAGCAGTTCTTC.

The genes are TRBV5-6 and TRBJ1-1; D may be TRBD1 (6 bases). V was clipped by 2 bases and J by 3 bases, with 14 bases between them. This CDR3 region has 15 residues. Germline assignment: CDR1 SGHDT and CDR2 YYEEEE. The CDR3 protein is CASSLTGFGYTEAFF. The CDR3 nucleotides are TGTGCCAGCAGCTTAACAGGGTTCGGGTACACTGAAGCTTTCTTT.

The chain uses TRBV5-5 and TRBJ1-1, with TRBD1 matching 8 bases. CDR1 and CDR2 from the germline V gene are SGHKS and YYEKEE (reference sequence). With V trimmed by 2 bases and J by 6 bases, 3 bases remained unmatched. The CDR3 totals 13 residues. The CDR3: CASSLQGDAEAFF. The CDR3 nucleotides are TGTGCCAGCAGCTTACAGGGGGACGCTGAAGCTTTCTTT.

The V call is TRBV6-4, the J call TRBJ1-2; D possibly corresponds to TRBD1 (6 bases). Per the germline V gene, CDR1 is MRHNA and CDR2 is SNTAGT. V lost 4 bases to trimming and J lost 2 bases, with 11 bases between them. This CDR3 is built from 14 residues. CDR3 nucleotides: TGTGCCAGCAGTGCTCATAGGGGGAACTATGGCTACACCTTC. Its protein is CASSAHRGNYGYTF.

This rearrangement joins TRBV6-2 or TRBV6-3 to TRBJ1-1, with a weak D call TRBD1 (6 bases). This CDR3 is 17 amino acids long. Per the germline V gene, CDR1 is MNHEY and CDR2 is SVGEGT. Trimming pared 1 base from V and 2 bases from J, leaving 17 bases between. Here the CDR3 DNA reads TGTGCCAGCAGTTACTTTCGTCGGCAGGGGAGAAACACTGAAGCTTTCTTT. This gives the protein CASSYFRRQGRNTEAFF.

The chain combines TRBV3-1 (or the pseudogene TRBV3-2) with TRBJ1-3, with D possibly TRBD1 on 6 matching bases. Trimming pared 4 bases from V and 0 bases from J, leaving 10 bases between. This CDR3 spans 15 amino acids. Looked up from germline, CDR1 is LGHDT and CDR2 is YNNKEL (reference sequence). CDR3 DNA sequence: TGTGCCAGCAGCCGGGACAATCTCTCTGGAAACACCATATATTTT. Protein sequence: CASSRDNLSGNTIYF.

The genes are TRBV10-3 and TRBJ1-1; D unresolved. Trimming removed 7 bases from V and 0 bases from J, with 9 bases in between. Germline lookup yields CDR1 ENHRY and CDR2 SYGVKD. This CDR3 contains 13 residues. CDR3 coding DNA: TGTGCCATCATTCAGGCCATGAACACTGAAGCTTTCTTT. This gives the protein CAIIQAMNTEAFF.